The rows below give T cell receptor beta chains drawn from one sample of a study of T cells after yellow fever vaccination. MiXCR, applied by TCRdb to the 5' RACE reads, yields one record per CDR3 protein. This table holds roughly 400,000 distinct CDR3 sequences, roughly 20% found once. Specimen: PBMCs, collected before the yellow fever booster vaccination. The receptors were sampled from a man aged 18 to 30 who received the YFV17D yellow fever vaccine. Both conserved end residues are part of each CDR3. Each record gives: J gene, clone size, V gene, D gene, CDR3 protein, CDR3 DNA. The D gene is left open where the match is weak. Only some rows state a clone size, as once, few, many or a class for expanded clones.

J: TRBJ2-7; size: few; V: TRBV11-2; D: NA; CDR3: CASSSVGTRSYEQYF; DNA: TGTGCCAGCAGCTCCGTGGGCACCCGCTCCTACGAGCAGTACTTC
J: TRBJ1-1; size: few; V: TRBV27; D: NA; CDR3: CASSLDQDTEAFF; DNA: TGTGCCAGCAGTTTAGATCAGGACACCGAAGCTTTCTTT
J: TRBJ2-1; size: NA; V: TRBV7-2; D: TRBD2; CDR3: CASTISGTYNEQFF; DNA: TGTGCCAGCACCATTAGCGGGACCTACAATGAGCAGTTCTTC
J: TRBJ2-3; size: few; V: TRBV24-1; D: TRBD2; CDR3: CATSDPGTSGRTDTQYF; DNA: TGTGCCACCAGTGACCCTGGGACTAGCGGTCGCACAGATACGCAGTATTTT
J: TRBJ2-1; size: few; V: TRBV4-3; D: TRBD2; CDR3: CASSPRSSGVLGYNEQFF; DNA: TGCGCCAGCAGCCCCAGATCTAGCGGGGTCCTGGGTTACAATGAGCAGTTCTTC
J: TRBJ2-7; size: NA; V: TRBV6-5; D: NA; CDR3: CASSLQGIGYEQYF; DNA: TGTGCCAGCAGTTTACAGGGTATCGGCTACGAGCAGTACTTC
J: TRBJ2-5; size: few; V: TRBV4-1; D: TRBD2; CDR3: CASSHHQAGTQETQYF; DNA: TGCGCCAGCAGCCATCACCAAGCGGGGACGCAAGAGACCCAGTACTTC
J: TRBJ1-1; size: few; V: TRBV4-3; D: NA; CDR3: CASSQEWRQTYTEAFF; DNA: TGCGCCAGCAGCCAAGAATGGCGCCAGACATACACTGAAGCTTTCTTT
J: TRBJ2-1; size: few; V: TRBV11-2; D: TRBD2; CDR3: CASSTTPGLEEQFF; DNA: TGTGCCAGCAGCACGACCCCGGGACTAGAGGAGCAGTTCTTC
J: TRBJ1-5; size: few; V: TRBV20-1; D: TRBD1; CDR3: CSAWTGEDQPQHF; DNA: TGCAGTGCTTGGACAGGAGAGGATCAGCCCCAGCATTTT
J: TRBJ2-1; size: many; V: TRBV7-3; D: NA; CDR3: CASSQMGYNEQFF; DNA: TGTGCCAGCAGCCAAATGGGGTACAATGAGCAGTTCTTC
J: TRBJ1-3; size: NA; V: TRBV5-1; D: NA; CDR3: CASSLGAGVSGNTIYF; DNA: TGCGCCAGCAGCTTGGGGGCAGGGGTTTCTGGAAACACCATATATTTT
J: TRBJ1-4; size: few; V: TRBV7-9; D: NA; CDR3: CASSLGPSDEKLFF; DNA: TGTGCCAGCAGCTTAGGGCCGTCGGATGAAAAACTGTTTTTT
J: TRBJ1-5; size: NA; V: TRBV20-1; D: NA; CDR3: CSARSPGGNQPQHF; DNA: TGCAGTGCCAGGTCCCCGGGGGGCAATCAGCCCCAGCATTTT
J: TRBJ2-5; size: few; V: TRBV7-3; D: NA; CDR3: CASSSSGVQETQYF; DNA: TGTGCCAGCAGCTCCTCGGGGGTCCAAGAGACCCAGTACTTC
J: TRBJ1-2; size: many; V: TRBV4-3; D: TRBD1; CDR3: CASSPDRGQGYTF; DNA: TGCGCCAGCAGTCCCGACAGGGGGCAAGGCTACACCTTC
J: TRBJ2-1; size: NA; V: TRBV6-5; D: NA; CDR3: CASSSWGRAYTEQFF; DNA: TGTGCCAGCAGTTCCTGGGGACGGGCTTACACTGAGCAGTTCTTC
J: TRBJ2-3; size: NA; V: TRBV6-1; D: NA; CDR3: CASSDGRESLHTQYF; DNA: TGTGCCAGCAGTGACGGACGGGAGAGCCTCCATACGCAGTATTTT
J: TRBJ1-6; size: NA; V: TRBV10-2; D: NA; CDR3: CASSESIRDRLGTYNSPLHF; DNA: TGCGCCAGCAGTGAGTCGATCAGAGACAGGCTAGGGACCTATAATTCACCCCTCCACTTT
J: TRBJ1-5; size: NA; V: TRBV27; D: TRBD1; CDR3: CASSRLTGQGQPQHF; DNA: TGTGCCAGCAGTCGCTTGACAGGGCAGGGGCAGCCCCAGCATTTT
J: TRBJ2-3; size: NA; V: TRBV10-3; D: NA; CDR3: CAISEIQGRRRPYF; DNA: TGTGCCATCAGTGAGATACAAGGGCGGAGGCGCCCGTATTTT
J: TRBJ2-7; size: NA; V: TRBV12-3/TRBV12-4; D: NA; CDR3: CASSLGVSPDF; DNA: TGTGCCAGCAGTTTGGGGGTCTCGCCGGACTTC
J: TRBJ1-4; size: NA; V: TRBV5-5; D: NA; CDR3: CASSIRRGGFSGEKLFF; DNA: TGTGCCAGCAGCATCCGTCGGGGCGGTTTTTCTGGTGAAAAACTGTTTTTT
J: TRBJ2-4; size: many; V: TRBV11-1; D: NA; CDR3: CASSLALGIAGAKNIQYF; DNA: TGTGCCAGCAGCTTAGCGCTGGGGATCGCGGGAGCCAAAAACATTCAGTACTTC
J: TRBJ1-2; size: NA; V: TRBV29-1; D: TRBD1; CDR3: CSVGDSGYGYTF; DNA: TGCAGCGTTGGGGACAGCGGCTATGGCTACACCTTC
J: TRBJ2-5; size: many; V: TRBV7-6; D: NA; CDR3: CASSLELETQYF; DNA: TGTGCCAGCAGCTTAGAGCTGGAGACCCAGTACTTC
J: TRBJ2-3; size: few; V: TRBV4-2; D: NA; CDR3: CASSQDMQGGSTDTQYF; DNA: TGTGCCAGCAGCCAAGATATGCAGGGGGGGAGCACAGATACGCAGTATTTT
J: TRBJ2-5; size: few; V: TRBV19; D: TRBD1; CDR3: CASRGTAQETQYF; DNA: TGTGCCAGTAGGGGGACAGCACAAGAGACCCAGTACTTC
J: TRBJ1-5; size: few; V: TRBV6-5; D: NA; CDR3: CASSYSIGGNQPQHF; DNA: TGTGCCAGCAGTTACTCGATCGGGGGAAATCAGCCCCAGCATTTT
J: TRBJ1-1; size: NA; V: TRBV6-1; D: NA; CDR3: CASGKGGGTEAFF; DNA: TGTGCCAGCGGAAAAGGGGGGGGGACTGAAGCTTTCTTT
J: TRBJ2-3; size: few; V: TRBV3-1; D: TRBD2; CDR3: CASSPGLAYSTDTQYF; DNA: TGTGCCAGCAGCCCGGGACTAGCGTATTCTACAGATACGCAGTATTTT
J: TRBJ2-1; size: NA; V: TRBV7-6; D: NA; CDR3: CASSPTPTDRNEQFF; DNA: TGTGCCAGCAGCCCCACCCCCACCGACAGAAATGAGCAGTTCTTC
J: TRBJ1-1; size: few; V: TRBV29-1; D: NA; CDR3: CSVGGGRGDTEAFF; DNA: TGCAGCGTTGGAGGAGGGAGGGGGGACACTGAAGCTTTCTTT
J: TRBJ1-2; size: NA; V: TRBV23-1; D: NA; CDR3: CARTGTENYGYTF; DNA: TGCGCCAGAACCGGGACGGAAAACTATGGCTACACCTTC
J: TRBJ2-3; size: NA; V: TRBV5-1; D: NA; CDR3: CASSLGTQGSTDTQYF; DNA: TGCGCCAGCAGCTTGGGGACTCAGGGGAGCACAGATACGCAGTATTTT
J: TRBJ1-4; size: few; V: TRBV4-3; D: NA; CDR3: CASSQGGGVNEKLFF; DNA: TGCGCCAGCAGCCAAGGAGGAGGAGTTAATGAAAAACTGTTTTTT
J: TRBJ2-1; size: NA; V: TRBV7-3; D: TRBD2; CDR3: CASSISGGARLNEQFF; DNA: TGTGCCAGCAGCATTAGCGGGGGGGCAAGATTGAATGAGCAGTTCTTC
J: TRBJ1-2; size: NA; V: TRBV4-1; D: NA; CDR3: CASSQDGSVNYGYTF; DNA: TGCGCCAGCAGCCAAGACGGGTCGGTGAACTATGGCTACACCTTC
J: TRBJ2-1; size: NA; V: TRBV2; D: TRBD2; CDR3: CASSVGGGGKYEQFF; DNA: TGTGCCAGCAGCGTCGGGGGCGGGGGGAAGTATGAGCAGTTCTTC
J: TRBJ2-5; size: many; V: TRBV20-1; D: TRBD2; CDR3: CSARDDGGTETQYF; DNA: TGCAGTGCTAGAGATGACGGGGGGACGGAGACCCAGTACTTC
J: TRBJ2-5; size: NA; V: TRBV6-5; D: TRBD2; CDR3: CASSYLAGDWETQYF; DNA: TGTGCCAGCAGTTATCTAGCGGGGGATTGGGAGACCCAGTACTTC
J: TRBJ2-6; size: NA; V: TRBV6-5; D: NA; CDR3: CASSYVGRSGANVLTF; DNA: TGTGCCAGCAGTTACGTGGGGCGCTCTGGGGCCAACGTCCTGACTTTC
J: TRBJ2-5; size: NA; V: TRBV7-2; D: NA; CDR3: CATGGYQETQYF; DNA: TGTGCCACCGGGGGTTACCAAGAGACCCAGTACTTC
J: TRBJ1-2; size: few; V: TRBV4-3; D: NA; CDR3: CASSQDFPGGSDYGYTF; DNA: TGCGCCAGCAGCCAAGATTTTCCGGGGGGTAGCGACTATGGCTACACCTTC
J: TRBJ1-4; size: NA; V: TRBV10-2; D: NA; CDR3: CASSGGLAATNEKLFF; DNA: TGCGCCAGCAGTGGGGGACTCGCGGCAACTAATGAAAAACTGTTTTTT
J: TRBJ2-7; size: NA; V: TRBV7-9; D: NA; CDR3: CASSFGAEYEQYF; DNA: TGTGCCAGCAGCTTCGGGGCGGAGTACGAGCAGTACTTC
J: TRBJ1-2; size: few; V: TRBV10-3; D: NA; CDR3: CAISESIMEEVYGYTF; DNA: TGTGCCATCAGTGAGTCGATAATGGAGGAGGTCTATGGCTACACCTTC
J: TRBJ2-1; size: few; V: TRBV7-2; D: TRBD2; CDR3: CASSLVRGGSEQFF; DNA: TGTGCCAGCAGCTTAGTGCGGGGGGGAAGTGAGCAGTTCTTC
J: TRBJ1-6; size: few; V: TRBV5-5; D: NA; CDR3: CASSHLGDSPLHF; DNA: TGTGCCAGCAGTCACTTGGGGGACTCACCCCTCCACTTT
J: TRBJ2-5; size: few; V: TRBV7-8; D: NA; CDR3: CASSGATGRETQYF; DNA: TGTGCCAGCAGTGGAGCCACCGGGCGAGAGACCCAGTACTTC
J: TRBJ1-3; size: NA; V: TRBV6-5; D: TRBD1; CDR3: CASSYSIKGAYGNTIYF; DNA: TGTGCCAGCAGTTACTCCATCAAGGGGGCTTACGGAAACACCATATATTTT
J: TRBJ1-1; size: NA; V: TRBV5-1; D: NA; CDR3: CASSLLGRRGTEAFF; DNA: TGCGCCAGCAGCTTGCTGGGGCGACGCGGGACTGAAGCTTTCTTT